This record concerns one T cell receptor beta chain sequence. Its antigen is currently unknown. TCRdb's table, derived via immunoSEQ multiplex PCR, lists solely in-frame clones and lacks some. The sample yields 95,000 to 150,000 clones, around 83% seen once. This sample stems from a study of T cell responses to AZD1222 COVID-19 vaccine. Analysis merged second doses at about 4 or about 12 weeks. Study-wide findings and caveats: Unmutated variant regions are reportedly targeted by nearly half of spike-specific TCRs. Without day 14 samples, only post-peak T cell repertoires were studied. The donor group comprised mostly white British people and more females; the analysis possibly underestimated clonal diversity.

The specimen was peripheral blood, collected 28 days after the second AZD1222 dose. This clonotype was sampled from an adult who received the AZD1222 COVID-19 vaccine.

As DNA, the CDR3 is TGTGCCAGCAGTTGGGAGGCTAGCGGTTACAATGAGCAGTTCTTC. Translation gives CASSWEASGYNEQFF. The chain joins TRBV28 to TRBJ2-1; 7 bases fit TRBD2. The V gene end was trimmed by 4 bases and the J gene end by 4 bases; junction bases not matched to a gene: 7. Per the germline V gene, CDR1 is MDHEN and CDR2 is SYDVKM. The CDR3 is 15 amino acids.